The clone carrying this TCR beta chain has just a few counts. The CDR3 runs to 15 residues. The V and J ends lost 0 bases and 3 bases respectively, with 10 bases between them. CDR1 and CDR2 from the germline V gene are SGHRS and YFSETQ. Enrolled during active infection, Seattle patients were then followed longitudinally. This entry is derived from a study of blood T cell repertoires in COVID-19. Looking at the study overall: Both acute and convalescent COVID-19 samples were obtained from the United States, Italy and Spain.

The table came from immunoSEQ multiplex PCR; TCRdb's copy has only in-frame clones and leaves some out. The repertoire holds 95,000 to 120,000 clones, around 83% seen once, with more than 5% in the top ten. The sequenced sample was peripheral blood. The chain uses TRBV5-1 and TRBJ1-5; D perhaps matches TRBD1 (6 bases). This sequence was found in a woman aged 55 to 70 with COVID-19, enrolled during active disease. The CDR3 loop reads CASSLGQGINQPQHF. The DNA of the CDR3 is TGCGCCAGCAGCTTGGGGCAGGGGATCAATCAGCCCCAGCATTTT.